This T cell receptor beta chain was identified in a study of blood T cell repertoires in COVID-19. Study at large: From T cells, B-cell-depleted T cells, or PBMCs came the material, which was cDNA or gDNA.

V was cut by 6 bases and J by 6 bases, with 15 bases left in between. Germline values: CDR1 MNHEY, CDR2 SMNVEV (reference sequence). This CDR3 is 14 amino acids long. Measured with immunoSEQ multiplex PCR; TCRdb has only the in-frame clones, and not every one. The profile shows about 170,000 clones, about 90% of them singletons. This clonotype was obtained from a human donor with acute COVID-19. The donor label of this sample is uncertain. Sequences were obtained from PBMCs or T cells enriched from blood (not recorded which). V usage is TRBV27 and J usage is TRBJ1-3, with D possibly matching TRBD1 (5 bases). The DNA of the CDR3 is TGTGCCAGCAGGTCTAACCTGGGGCTAAACACCATATATTTT. This gives the protein CASRSNLGLNTIYF.